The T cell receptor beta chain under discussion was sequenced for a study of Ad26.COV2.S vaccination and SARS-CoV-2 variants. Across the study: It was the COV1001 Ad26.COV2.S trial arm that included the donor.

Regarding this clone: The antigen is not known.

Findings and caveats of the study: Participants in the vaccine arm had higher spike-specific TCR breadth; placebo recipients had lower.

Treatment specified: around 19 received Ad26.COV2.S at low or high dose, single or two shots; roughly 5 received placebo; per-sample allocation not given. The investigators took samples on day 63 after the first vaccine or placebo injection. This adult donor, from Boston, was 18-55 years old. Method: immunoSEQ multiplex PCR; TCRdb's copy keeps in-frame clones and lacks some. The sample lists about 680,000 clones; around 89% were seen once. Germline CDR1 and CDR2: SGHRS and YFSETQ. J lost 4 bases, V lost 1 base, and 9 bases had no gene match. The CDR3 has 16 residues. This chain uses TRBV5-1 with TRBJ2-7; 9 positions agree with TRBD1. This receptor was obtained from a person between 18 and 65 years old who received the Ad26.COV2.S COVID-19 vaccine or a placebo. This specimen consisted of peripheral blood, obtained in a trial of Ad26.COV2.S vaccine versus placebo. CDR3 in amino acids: CASSLMGQGRGYEQYF. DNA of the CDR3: TGCGCCAGCAGCTTGATGGGACAGGGAAGGGGGTACGAGCAGTACTTC. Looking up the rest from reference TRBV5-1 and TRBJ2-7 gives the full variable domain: KAGVTQTPRYLIKTRGQQVTLSCSPISGHRSVSWYQQTPGQGLQFLFEYFSETQRNKGNFPGRFSGRQFSNSRSEMNVSTLELGDSALYLCASSLMGQGRGYEQYFGPGTRLTVT.